A selection of T cell receptor beta chains follows, all from one sample in a study of T cells after yellow fever vaccination. TCRdb independently ran MiXCR on the 5' RACE reads; one entry per CDR3 protein. Of under 250,000 distinct CDR3 sequences in the sample, roughly 3.3% are singletons; the top ten hold around 3.2%. The sample consisted of CD4+ T cells sorted from PBMCs, taken 10 days after the yellow fever booster vaccination. These receptors originate from a man aged 18 to 30 who received the YFV17D yellow fever vaccine. The CDR3 runs from the conserved cysteine through the conserved F or W. A D gene is named only where the DNA matches it firmly. Clone size is stated in some rows and not others, as once, few, many or a class when expanded.

cdr3_aa: CASSPGGYNEKLFF; cdr3_nt: TGCGCCAGCAGCCCCGGGGGGTATAATGAAAAACTGTTTTTT; j_call: TRBJ1-4; clone_size: few; d_call: NA; v_call: TRBV4-1
cdr3_aa: CAWSVGQGEKLFF; cdr3_nt: TGTGCCTGGAGTGTGGGGCAGGGGGAAAAACTGTTTTTT; j_call: TRBJ1-4; clone_size: few; d_call: NA; v_call: TRBV30
cdr3_aa: CASRQGADTGELFF; cdr3_nt: TGTGCCAGCCGACAGGGGGCTGACACCGGGGAGCTGTTTTTT; j_call: TRBJ2-2; clone_size: many; d_call: TRBD1; v_call: TRBV7-9
cdr3_aa: CASSLQGGQPQHF; cdr3_nt: TGTGCCAGCAGCTTACAGGGAGGTCAGCCCCAGCATTTT; j_call: TRBJ1-5; clone_size: many; d_call: NA; v_call: TRBV11-2
cdr3_aa: CASSLVASGTDTQYF; cdr3_nt: TGCGCCAGCAGCTTGGTTGCTAGCGGCACAGATACGCAGTATTTT; j_call: TRBJ2-3; clone_size: many; d_call: NA; v_call: TRBV5-1
cdr3_aa: CASSVDYGRINYGYTF; cdr3_nt: TGTGCCAGCAGCGTAGATTACGGCAGAATTAACTATGGCTACACCTTC; j_call: TRBJ1-2; clone_size: many; d_call: NA; v_call: TRBV9
cdr3_aa: CATSREASGDEQYF; cdr3_nt: TGTGCCACCAGCAGAGAGGCTAGCGGGGACGAGCAGTACTTC; j_call: TRBJ2-7; clone_size: NA; d_call: TRBD2; v_call: TRBV15
cdr3_aa: CASSSTRSYNEQFF; cdr3_nt: TGTGCCAGTAGTTCGACGAGATCCTACAATGAGCAGTTCTTC; j_call: TRBJ2-1; clone_size: many; d_call: NA; v_call: TRBV19
cdr3_aa: CSVVRQHRDTQYF; cdr3_nt: TGCAGCGTTGTGAGACAACATAGGGATACGCAGTATTTT; j_call: TRBJ2-3; clone_size: many; d_call: NA; v_call: TRBV29-1
cdr3_aa: CASSLTGPNQPQHF; cdr3_nt: TGTGCCAGCTCGCTGACAGGGCCCAATCAGCCCCAGCATTTT; j_call: TRBJ1-5; clone_size: many; d_call: TRBD1; v_call: TRBV12-3/TRBV12-4
cdr3_aa: CASSHDKNQPQHF; cdr3_nt: TGTGCCAGCAGCCACGACAAGAATCAGCCCCAGCATTTT; j_call: TRBJ1-5; clone_size: NA; d_call: NA; v_call: TRBV14
cdr3_aa: CASSLGLAGAEQFF; cdr3_nt: TGCGCCAGCAGCCTCGGACTAGCGGGGGCCGAGCAGTTCTTC; j_call: TRBJ2-1; clone_size: NA; d_call: TRBD2; v_call: TRBV5-1
cdr3_aa: CASSIQPGLARSSYNEQFF; cdr3_nt: TGCGCCAGCAGCATCCAACCGGGACTAGCGAGGAGCTCCTACAATGAGCAGTTCTTC; j_call: TRBJ2-1; clone_size: many; d_call: TRBD2; v_call: TRBV5-1
cdr3_aa: CASRPGPTGGNYEQYF; cdr3_nt: TGTGCCAGCAGACCCGGACCGACAGGGGGGAATTACGAGCAGTACTTC; j_call: TRBJ2-7; clone_size: NA; d_call: TRBD1; v_call: TRBV7-9
cdr3_aa: CASSLGAGARNQPQHF; cdr3_nt: TGTGCCAGCAGCTTGGGTGCGGGGGCTCGCAATCAGCCCCAGCATTTT; j_call: TRBJ1-5; clone_size: NA; d_call: NA; v_call: TRBV5-6
cdr3_aa: CASSQVSGAFINEQFF; cdr3_nt: TGTGCCAGCAGCCAAGTCTCGGGGGCTTTTATCAATGAGCAGTTCTTC; j_call: TRBJ2-1; clone_size: many; d_call: NA; v_call: TRBV4-2
cdr3_aa: CSVTGTGGSYEQYF; cdr3_nt: TGCAGCGTGACCGGGACAGGTGGGAGCTACGAGCAGTACTTC; j_call: TRBJ2-7; clone_size: many; d_call: TRBD1; v_call: TRBV29-1
cdr3_aa: CASSLTGATKYNEQFF; cdr3_nt: TGTGCCAGCAGCTTGACGGGGGCTACGAAGTACAATGAGCAGTTCTTC; j_call: TRBJ2-1; clone_size: NA; d_call: NA; v_call: TRBV11-2
cdr3_aa: CSARDAAGQETQYF; cdr3_nt: TGCAGTGCTAGAGATGCGGCGGGACAAGAGACCCAGTACTTC; j_call: TRBJ2-5; clone_size: few; d_call: NA; v_call: TRBV20-1
cdr3_aa: CSASGGTGLNQPQHF; cdr3_nt: TGCAGTGCTAGTGGCGGGACAGGGCTCAATCAGCCCCAGCATTTT; j_call: TRBJ1-5; clone_size: many; d_call: TRBD1; v_call: TRBV20-1
cdr3_aa: CASSFQRGNQPQHF; cdr3_nt: TGTGCCAGCAGTTTTCAACGTGGCAATCAGCCCCAGCATTTT; j_call: TRBJ1-5; clone_size: few; d_call: NA; v_call: TRBV12-3/TRBV12-4
cdr3_aa: CASSLMLLSTTDTQYF; cdr3_nt: TGTGCCAGCAGCTTAATGCTGTTAAGTACCACAGATACGCAGTATTTT; j_call: TRBJ2-3; clone_size: NA; d_call: NA; v_call: TRBV7-2
cdr3_aa: CASSEAGGLHSPLHF; cdr3_nt: TGTGCCAGCAGCGAGGCCGGGGGACTCCATTCACCCCTCCACTTT; j_call: TRBJ1-6; clone_size: once; d_call: NA; v_call: TRBV3-1
cdr3_aa: CSRTLNTEAFF; cdr3_nt: TGCAGTAGGACATTGAACACTGAAGCTTTCTTT; j_call: TRBJ1-1; clone_size: NA; d_call: NA; v_call: TRBV20-1
cdr3_aa: CAWSVLGLNTGELFF; cdr3_nt: TGTGCCTGGAGTGTACTTGGTCTTAACACCGGGGAGCTGTTTTTT; j_call: TRBJ2-2; clone_size: many; d_call: NA; v_call: TRBV30
cdr3_aa: CSALMGRTDGYTF; cdr3_nt: TGCAGTGCCCTGATGGGGAGGACGGATGGCTACACCTTC; j_call: TRBJ1-2; clone_size: many; d_call: NA; v_call: TRBV20-1
cdr3_aa: CASSSILGETQYF; cdr3_nt: TGTGCCAGCAGTTCAATCCTAGGGGAGACCCAGTACTTC; j_call: TRBJ2-5; clone_size: few; d_call: NA; v_call: TRBV7-2
cdr3_aa: CASSLLGGDYGYTF; cdr3_nt: TGTGCCAGCAGCTTATTGGGCGGTGACTATGGCTACACCTTC; j_call: TRBJ1-2; clone_size: NA; d_call: NA; v_call: TRBV7-2
cdr3_aa: CSAPWPITGELFF; cdr3_nt: TGCAGTGCCCCGTGGCCGATCACCGGGGAGCTGTTTTTT; j_call: TRBJ2-2; clone_size: NA; d_call: NA; v_call: TRBV20-1
cdr3_aa: CASSIIGNYGYTF; cdr3_nt: TGTGCCAGTAGTATAATAGGAAACTATGGCTACACCTTC; j_call: TRBJ1-2; clone_size: NA; d_call: NA; v_call: TRBV19
cdr3_aa: CASSSSRNPGTGELFF; cdr3_nt: TGTGCCAGCAGCTCATCCAGGAATCCAGGCACCGGGGAGCTGTTTTTT; j_call: TRBJ2-2; clone_size: many; d_call: NA; v_call: TRBV7-2
cdr3_aa: CASSPLRQPNIQYF; cdr3_nt: TGTGCCAGCAGCCCCCTTCGCCAGCCAAACATTCAGTACTTC; j_call: TRBJ2-4; clone_size: many; d_call: NA; v_call: TRBV7-2
cdr3_aa: CALGASGKASTDTQYF; cdr3_nt: TGCGCCCTGGGGGCTAGCGGAAAAGCGAGCACAGATACGCAGTATTTT; j_call: TRBJ2-3; clone_size: many; d_call: NA; v_call: TRBV5-1
cdr3_aa: CSARGWGGPDTQYF; cdr3_nt: TGCAGTGCTAGGGGGTGGGGCGGCCCAGATACGCAGTATTTT; j_call: TRBJ2-3; clone_size: many; d_call: NA; v_call: TRBV20-1
cdr3_aa: CASSLHPGQGGNEQYF; cdr3_nt: TGTGCCAGCAGCCTACACCCGGGACAGGGTGGCAACGAGCAGTACTTC; j_call: TRBJ2-7; clone_size: few; d_call: TRBD1; v_call: TRBV4-2
cdr3_aa: CSARDLAGVGNEQFF; cdr3_nt: TGCAGTGCTAGAGATCTAGCGGGGGTAGGCAATGAGCAGTTCTTC; j_call: TRBJ2-1; clone_size: many; d_call: TRBD2; v_call: TRBV20-1
cdr3_aa: CASSFQFRRAEFTGELFF; cdr3_nt: TGTGCCAGCAGTTTCCAATTCCGGCGGGCCGAGTTCACCGGGGAGCTGTTTTTT; j_call: TRBJ2-2; clone_size: NA; d_call: NA; v_call: TRBV27